The 14 T cell receptor beta chains below were found in one sample sequenced in a study of T cells in Graves' hyperthyroidism and ophthalmopathy. RNA transcripts were the template for amplifying TCR beta CDR3 regions. TCR CDR3 underwent first-round RT-PCR with the HTBI primer set. One entry per CDR3 protein, called by TCRdb with MiXCR from the multiplex PCR reads. The sample has about 200,000 distinct CDR3 sequences, 17% seen once. The specimen was blood. Receptors were obtained from a woman aged 50 to 65 with Graves' hyperthyroidism.

This clonotype came up many times. The junction differs from germline at one of its ends, possibly a read error. V usage is TRBV11-2 and J usage is TRBJ2-5; a weak D match, TRBD1 (5 bases). Germline V lookup: CDR1 SGHAT, CDR2 FQNNGV. The CDR3 has 13 amino acids. The CDR3 is CASSLSVSGQGNF. CDR3 sequence (DNA): TGTGCCAGCAGCTTGTCTGTGTCAGGACAAGGAAACTTC.

The CDR3 here is CAWSAQVGNQPQHF. For the CDR3, the DNA is TGTGCCTGGAGCGCGCAGGTCGGCAATCAGCCCCAGCATTTT. This chain connects TRBV30 to TRBJ1-5; D ambiguous. The CDR3 has 14 residues. V was pared by 3 bases and J by 2 bases, with 11 bases between. The germline CDR1 and CDR2 sequences are GTSNPN and SVGIG (reference sequence). The variable domain in full, completed from reference TRBV30 and TRBJ1-5, reads SQTIHQWPATLVQPVGSPLSLECTVEGTSNPNLYWYRQAAGRGLQLLFYSVGIGQISSEVPQNLSASRPQDRQFILSSKKLLLSDSGFYLCAWSAQVGNQPQHFGDGTRLSIL.

This clonotype was observed at least ten times. The rearrangement joins TRBV7-2 to TRBJ2-5; 7 bases are shared with TRBD2. V lost 4 bases, J lost 5 bases, and 10 bases stayed unmatched. The CDR3 contains 15 residues. Germline V gives CDR1 SGHTA, CDR2 FQGNSA. CDR3 residues: CASSSQTSYGETQYF. The CDR3, as DNA: TGTGCCAGCAGCTCCCAGACTAGCTATGGTGAGACCCAGTACTTC.

This clonotype showed up many times. The rearrangement uses TRBV2 and TRBJ2-7; D call uncertain. Germline values: CDR1 SNHLY, CDR2 FYNNEI. The CDR3 sequence is 13 residues long. Trimming took off 5 bases at V and 3 bases at J, with 11 bases between the two ends. In DNA, the CDR3 is TGTGCCAGCAGTCCTACACTTTTCTACGAGCAGTACTTC. It encodes CASSPTLFYEQYF. Full variable domain (outside the CDR3, taken from reference TRBV2 and TRBJ2-7): EPEVTQTPSHQVTQMGQEVILRCVPISNHLYFYWYRQILGQKVEFLVSFYNNEISEKSEIFDDQFSVERPDGSNFTLKIRSTKLEDSAMYFCASSPTLFYEQYFGPGTRLTVT.

This clonotype was counted at least ten times. The chain has TRBV6-1 and TRBJ2-3, with 14 bases fitting TRBD2. The CDR3 runs to 15 residues. J was trimmed by 5 bases and V by 5 bases; bases with no gene match: 3. Germline values: CDR1 MNHNS, CDR2 SASEGT. The CDR3 protein is CASSPGLAGEDTQYF. The CDR3, as DNA: TGTGCCAGCAGTCCGGGACTAGCGGGAGAAGATACGCAGTATTTT.

This clonotype was counted ten times or more. The rearrangement uses TRBV10-3 and TRBJ1-1; unclear D gene. Germline values: CDR1 ENHRY, CDR2 SYGVKD. V was shortened by 0 bases and J by 0 bases, with 8 bases between the two germline ends. This CDR3 is 15 amino acids long. The CDR3 loop reads CAISESRFMNTEAFF. CDR3 bases: TGTGCCATCAGTGAGTCTCGGTTCATGAACACTGAAGCTTTCTTT.

The J gene is TRBJ2-3, the V gene TRBV19; 9 bases are a match to TRBD2. Germline lookup yields CDR1 LNHDA and CDR2 SQIVND (reference sequence). The trim removed 5 bases at V and 2 bases at J, leaving 5 bases unmatched. The CDR3 covers 15 residues. The CDR3 loop reads CASSLRLAATDTQYF. The CDR3 nucleotides read TGTGCCAGTAGTTTACGACTAGCGGCCACAGATACGCAGTATTTT.

The table lists this clonotype with a few counts. The CDR3 loop reads CAMAPGAGGGGELFF. The CDR3 nucleotides read TGTGCCATGGCCCCCGGAGCGGGAGGAGGCGGGGAGCTGTTTTTT. V and J are TRBV10-3 and TRBJ2-2; 9 bases line up with TRBD2. In germline, CDR1 is ENHRY, CDR2 SYGVKD. The ends lost 9 bases at V and 7 bases at J; junction bases unmatched: 12. The CDR3 has 15 residues.

This clonotype has at least ten counts. This chain links TRBV3-1 with TRBJ2-7, with TRBD2 matching over 8 bases. This CDR3 comprises 13 residues. CDR1 and CDR2 (germline): LGHDT, YNNKEL (reference sequence). Trimming at V came to 4 bases and at J to 4 bases, leaving 3 bases not matched to a gene. The chain's CDR3 is CASSRAGVYEQYF. Here the CDR3 DNA reads TGTGCCAGCAGCCGAGCGGGAGTATACGAGCAGTACTTC.

This clonotype appeared many times. The chain joins TRBV6-1 to TRBJ2-3, with D possibly being TRBD2 (6 bases). V was trimmed by 5 bases and J by 0 bases, leaving 15 bases between them. CDR1 is MNHNS and CDR2 is SASEGT in the germline V gene. The CDR3 runs to 16 residues. This CDR3 is CASSTFSGVSTDTQYF. DNA of the CDR3: TGTGCCAGCAGTACCTTTTCGGGGGTGAGCACAGATACGCAGTATTTT.

The rearrangement joins TRBV25-1 to TRBJ2-1; 9 nucleotides align to TRBD2. Trimming at V came to 6 bases and at J to 4 bases, leaving 7 bases not matched to a gene. The V gene's germline CDR1 is MGHDK and CDR2 SYGVNS. The CDR3 consists of 15 residues. Here the CDR3 DNA reads TGTGCCAGCAGGCCCAGCGGGAGGTTTTACAATGAGCAGTTCTTC. Its translation: CASRPSGRFYNEQFF.

The V call is TRBV7-3, the J call TRBJ2-1; 10 bases map to TRBD1. CDR3 length equals 15 residues. Germline trimming cut 5 bases from V and 9 bases from J; bases unmatched to any gene: 10. Per the germline V gene, CDR1 is SGHTA and CDR2 is FQGTGA. DNA of the CDR3: TGTGCCAGCAGCGAACCAAGACAGGGGGCCGGTGAGCAGTTCTTC. This sequence encodes CASSEPRQGAGEQFF.

The genes are TRBV6-1 and TRBJ2-1, with 9 bases identical to TRBD1. The CDR3 spans 15 residues. CDR1 and CDR2 from the germline V gene are MNHNS and SASEGT. Trimming at V came to 7 bases and at J to 6 bases, leaving 10 bases not matched to a gene. CDR3 nucleotide sequence: TGTGCCAGCACTGTCGACAGGGGGAGTACCAATGAGCAGTTCTTC. Protein: CASTVDRGSTNEQFF.

V and J are TRBV28 and TRBJ1-1, with 7 bases fitting TRBD1. Trimming took 7 bases from V and 5 from J; bases not matched to a gene: 10. CDR1 MDHEN and CDR2 SYDVKM come from the germline V gene. The CDR3 has 14 residues. CDR3 DNA: TGTGCCAGCACTCGGACAGGCGGGGGGACTGAAGCTTTCTTT. Its protein is CASTRTGGGTEAFF.